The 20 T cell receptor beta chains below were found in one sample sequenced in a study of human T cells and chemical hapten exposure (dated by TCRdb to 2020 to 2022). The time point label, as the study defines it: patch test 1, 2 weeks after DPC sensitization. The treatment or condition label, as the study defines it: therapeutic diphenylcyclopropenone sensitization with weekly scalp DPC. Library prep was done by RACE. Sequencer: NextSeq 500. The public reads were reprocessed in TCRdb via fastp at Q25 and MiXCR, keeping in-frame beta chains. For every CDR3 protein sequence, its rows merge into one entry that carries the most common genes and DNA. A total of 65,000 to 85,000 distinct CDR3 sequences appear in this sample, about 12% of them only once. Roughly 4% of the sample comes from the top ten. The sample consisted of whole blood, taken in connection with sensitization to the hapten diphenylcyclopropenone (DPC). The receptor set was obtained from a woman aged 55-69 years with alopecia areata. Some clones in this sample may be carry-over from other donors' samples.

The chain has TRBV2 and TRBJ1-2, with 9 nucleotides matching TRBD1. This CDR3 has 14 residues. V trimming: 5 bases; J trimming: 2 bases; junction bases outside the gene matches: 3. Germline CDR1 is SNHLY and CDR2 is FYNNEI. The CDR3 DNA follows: TGTGCCAGCAGTTCCGACAGGGGGAACTATGGCTACACCTTC. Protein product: CASSSDRGNYGYTF.

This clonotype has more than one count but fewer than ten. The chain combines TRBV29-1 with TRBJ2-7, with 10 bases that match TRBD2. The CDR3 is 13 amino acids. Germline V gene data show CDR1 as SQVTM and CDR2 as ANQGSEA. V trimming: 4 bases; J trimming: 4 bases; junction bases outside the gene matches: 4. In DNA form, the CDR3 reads TGCAGCGTTGCTAGCGGGGGAGTATACGAGCAGTACTTC. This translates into CSVASGGVYEQYF.

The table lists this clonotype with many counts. The CDR3: CASGQGIYEQYF. The CDR3 DNA sequence: TGTGCCAGCGGACAGGGGATCTACGAGCAGTACTTC. The chain recombines TRBV19 with TRBJ2-7; TRBD1 agrees at 9 bases. Germline assignment: CDR1 LNHDA and CDR2 SQIVND (reference sequence). V was pared by 9 bases and J by 3 bases, with 3 bases of the junction left unmatched. The length of the CDR3 is 12 residues.

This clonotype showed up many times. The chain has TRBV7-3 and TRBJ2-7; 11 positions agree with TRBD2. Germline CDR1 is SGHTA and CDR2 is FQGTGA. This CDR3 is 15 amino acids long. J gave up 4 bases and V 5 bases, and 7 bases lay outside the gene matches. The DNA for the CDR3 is TGTGCCAGCAGCCCGGGACTAGCGGTTTCTTACGAGCAGTACTTC. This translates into CASSPGLAVSYEQYF.

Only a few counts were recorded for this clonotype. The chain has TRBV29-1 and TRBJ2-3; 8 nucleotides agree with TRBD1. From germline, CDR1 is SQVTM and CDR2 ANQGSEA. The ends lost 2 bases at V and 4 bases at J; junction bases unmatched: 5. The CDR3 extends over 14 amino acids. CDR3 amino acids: CSVELGQGADTQYF. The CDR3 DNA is TGCAGCGTTGAACTAGGACAGGGAGCAGATACGCAGTATTTT.

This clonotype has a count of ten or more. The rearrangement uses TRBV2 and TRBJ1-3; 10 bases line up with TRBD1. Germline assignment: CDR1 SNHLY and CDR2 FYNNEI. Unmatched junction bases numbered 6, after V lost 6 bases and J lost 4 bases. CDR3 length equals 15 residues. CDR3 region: CASRSGTGDGNTIYF. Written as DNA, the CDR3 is TGTGCCAGCAGGTCCGGGACAGGGGACGGAAACACCATATATTTT.

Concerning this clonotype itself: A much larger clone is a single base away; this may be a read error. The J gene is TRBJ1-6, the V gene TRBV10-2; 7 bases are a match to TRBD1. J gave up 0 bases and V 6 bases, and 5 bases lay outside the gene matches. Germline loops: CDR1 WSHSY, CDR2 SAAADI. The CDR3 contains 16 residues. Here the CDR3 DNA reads TGCGCCAGCAGACAGGGGACAACCTCCTATAATTCACCCCTCCACTTT. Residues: CASRQGTTSYNSPLHF.

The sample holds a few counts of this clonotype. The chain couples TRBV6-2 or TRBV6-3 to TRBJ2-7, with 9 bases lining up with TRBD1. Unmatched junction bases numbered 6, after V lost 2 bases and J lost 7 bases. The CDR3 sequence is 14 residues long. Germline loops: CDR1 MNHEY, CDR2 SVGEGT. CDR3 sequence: CASSYGTGFQEQYF. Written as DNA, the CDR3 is TGTGCCAGCAGTTACGGGACAGGGTTTCAGGAGCAGTACTTC.

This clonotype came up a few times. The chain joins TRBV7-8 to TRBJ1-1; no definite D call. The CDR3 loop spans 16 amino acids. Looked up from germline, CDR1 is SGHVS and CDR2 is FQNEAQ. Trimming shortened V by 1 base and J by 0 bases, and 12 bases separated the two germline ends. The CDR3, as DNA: TGTGCCAGCAGCTTAGAGGGAGCAGCAATGAACACTGAAGCTTTCTTT. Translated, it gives CASSLEGAAMNTEAFF.

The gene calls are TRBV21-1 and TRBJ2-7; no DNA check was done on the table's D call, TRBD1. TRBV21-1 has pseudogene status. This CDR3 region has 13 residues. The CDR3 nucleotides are TGTGCCAGCAGCGCTTCCCGGGACATCGAGCAGTACTTC. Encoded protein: CASSASRDIEQYF.

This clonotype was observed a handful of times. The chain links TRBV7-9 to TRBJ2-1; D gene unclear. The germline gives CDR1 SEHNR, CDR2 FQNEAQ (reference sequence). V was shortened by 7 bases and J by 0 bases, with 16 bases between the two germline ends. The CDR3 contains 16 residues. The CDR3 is CASTSLAIGSYNEQFF. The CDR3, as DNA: TGTGCCAGCACCTCCCTCGCGATAGGCTCCTACAATGAGCAGTTCTTC. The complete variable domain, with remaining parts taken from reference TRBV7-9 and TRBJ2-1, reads DTGVSQNPRHKITKRGQNVTFRCDPISEHNRLYWYRQTLGQGPEFLTYFQNEAQLEKSRLLSDRFSAERPKGSFSTLEIQRTEQGDSAMYLCASTSLAIGSYNEQFFGPGTRLTVL.

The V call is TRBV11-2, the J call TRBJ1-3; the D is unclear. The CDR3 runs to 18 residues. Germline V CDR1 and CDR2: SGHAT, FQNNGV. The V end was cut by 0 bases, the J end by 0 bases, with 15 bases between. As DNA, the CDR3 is TGTGCCAGCAGCTTAGAGTCGGGATTCTTCTCCTCTGGAAACACCATATATTTT. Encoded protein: CASSLESGFFSSGNTIYF. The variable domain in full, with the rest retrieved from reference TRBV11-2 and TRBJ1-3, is EAGVAQSPRYKIIEKRQSVAFWCNPISGHATLYWYQQILGQGPKLLIQFQNNGVVDDSQLPKDRFSAERLKGVDSTLKIQPAKLEDSAVYLCASSLESGFFSSGNTIYFGEGSWLTVV.

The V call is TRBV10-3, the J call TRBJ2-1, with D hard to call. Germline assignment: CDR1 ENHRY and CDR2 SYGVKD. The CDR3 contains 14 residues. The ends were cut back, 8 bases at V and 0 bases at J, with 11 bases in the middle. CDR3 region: CAIEASSSYNEQFF. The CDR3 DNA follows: TGTGCCATCGAGGCTTCCAGCTCCTACAATGAGCAGTTCTTC.

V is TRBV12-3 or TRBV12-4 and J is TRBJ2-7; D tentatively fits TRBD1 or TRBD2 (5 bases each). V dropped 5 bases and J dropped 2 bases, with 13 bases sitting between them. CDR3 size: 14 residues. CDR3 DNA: TGTGCCAGCAGTGTTCCCGGGGCCCCCTACGAGCAGTACTTC. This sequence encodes CASSVPGAPYEQYF.

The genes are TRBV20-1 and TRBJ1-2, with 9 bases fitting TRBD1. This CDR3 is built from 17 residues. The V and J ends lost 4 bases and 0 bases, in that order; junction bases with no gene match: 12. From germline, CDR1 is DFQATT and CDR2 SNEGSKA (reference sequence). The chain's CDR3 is CSANPDRGGGTNYGYTF. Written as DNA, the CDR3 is TGCAGTGCTAACCCGGACAGGGGCGGAGGGACTAACTATGGCTACACCTTC.

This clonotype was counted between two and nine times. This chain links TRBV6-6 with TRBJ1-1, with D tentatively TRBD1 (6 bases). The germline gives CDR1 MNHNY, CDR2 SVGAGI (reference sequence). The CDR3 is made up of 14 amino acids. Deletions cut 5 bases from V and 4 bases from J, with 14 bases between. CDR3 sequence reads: CASSILTGGTEAFF. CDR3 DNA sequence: TGTGCCAGCAGTATTTTGACAGGAGGCACTGAAGCTTTCTTT.

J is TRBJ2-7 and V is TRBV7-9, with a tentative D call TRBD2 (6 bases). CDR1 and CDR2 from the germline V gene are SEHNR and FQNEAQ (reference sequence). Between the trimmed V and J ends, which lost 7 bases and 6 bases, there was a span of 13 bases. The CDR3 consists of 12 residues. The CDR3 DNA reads TGTGCCAGCACCCCGTCGGGAGCCGAGCAGTACTTC. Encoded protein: CASTPSGAEQYF.

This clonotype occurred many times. Written as DNA, the CDR3 is TGTGCCAGCAGTTTACGGGGCTTGGTGGGATACGAGCAGTACTTC. Translation gives CASSLRGLVGYEQYF. V gene TRBV6-1 combines with J gene TRBJ2-7, with D perhaps TRBD1 or TRBD2 (5 bases each). Trimming removed 5 bases from V and 4 bases from J, with 18 bases in between. Germline V gene lookup returns CDR1 MNHNS and CDR2 SASEGT. The CDR3 length is 15 residues.

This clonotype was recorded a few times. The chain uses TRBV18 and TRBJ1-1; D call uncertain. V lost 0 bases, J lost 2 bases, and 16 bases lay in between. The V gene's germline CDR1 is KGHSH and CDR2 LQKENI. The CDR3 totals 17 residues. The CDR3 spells CASSPPQSWRGNTEAFF. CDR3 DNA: TGTGCCAGCTCACCACCGCAGAGCTGGCGGGGTAACACTGAAGCTTTCTTT.

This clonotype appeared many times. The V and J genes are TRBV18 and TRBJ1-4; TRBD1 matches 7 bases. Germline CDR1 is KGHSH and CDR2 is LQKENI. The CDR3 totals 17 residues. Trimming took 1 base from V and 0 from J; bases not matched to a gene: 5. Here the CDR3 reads CASSPQGGQSTNEKLFF. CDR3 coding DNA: TGTGCCAGCTCACCACAGGGGGGACAGTCAACTAATGAAAAACTGTTTTTT.